What follows is one T cell receptor (beta chain) and its context. Its specificity is unknown. V was clipped by 8 bases and J by 3 bases, with 5 bases between them. The CDR3 spans 11 residues. The V gene's germline CDR1 is LGHDT and CDR2 YNNKEL (reference sequence). Sample barcodes and UMIs were carried by the TCR alpha and TCR beta cDNA libraries that 5'RACE generated with constant-segment primers. TCRdb used MiXCR to reprocess the 5' RACE reads, holding one entry per CDR3 protein. The profile shows 120,000 to 150,000 distinct CDR3 sequences, roughly 19% of them singletons. The data belong to a study of T-cell memory formation after mild COVID-19. Regarding the study as a whole: Researchers found some responding clones in pre-infection memory, a sign that cross-reactive memory joined. Clones that shrank (day 15 to 85) were balanced CD4/CD8, whereas later expanders leaned CD4+. Mainly CM and EM harbored the contracting CD4+ clones; mainly EMRA harbored the CD8+ ones.

This clonotype was obtained from an adult woman who had mild COVID-19 (a few samples of this study predate the infection). Cell type and time point are not known. The chain employs TRBV3-1 and TRBJ1-3; unclear D gene. Sequences were obtained from PBMCs or a T cell subset sorted from them (not recorded which). This CDR3 is CASGNGNTIYF. CDR3 nucleotides: TGTGCCAGCGGGAATGGAAACACCATATATTTT.